The sequence of this T cell receptor beta chain was determined in a study of molecular identifiers for immune sequencing clone quantification. CDR1 DFQATT and CDR2 SNEGSKA come from the germline V gene (reference sequence). This CDR3 region has 13 residues. V was trimmed by 0 bases and J by 3 bases, leaving 9 bases between them. Concerning this clonotype: A single base separates this from a much larger clone, so it may be a read error.

TCRdb ran MiXCR on the PCR reads and lists one entry per CDR3 protein. This repertoire shows 85,000 to 130,000 distinct CDR3 sequences, 36% found once; its top ten account for roughly 4.2%. The chain couples TRBV20-1 to TRBJ2-7, with D possibly TRBD2 on 5 matching bases. The sequenced sample was naive CD8+ T cells from blood, with Jurkat cell RNA spiked in. Subset denoted: FACS-sorted CD8+CD4-CCR7+CD45RA+ naive T cells. This sequence was found in a human donor in good health. Some libraries in this study had Jurkat cell RNA spiked in. As DNA, the CDR3 is TGCAGTGCTAGAGACCGGGGTGGCTACGAGCAGTACTTC. As protein: CSARDRGGYEQYF.